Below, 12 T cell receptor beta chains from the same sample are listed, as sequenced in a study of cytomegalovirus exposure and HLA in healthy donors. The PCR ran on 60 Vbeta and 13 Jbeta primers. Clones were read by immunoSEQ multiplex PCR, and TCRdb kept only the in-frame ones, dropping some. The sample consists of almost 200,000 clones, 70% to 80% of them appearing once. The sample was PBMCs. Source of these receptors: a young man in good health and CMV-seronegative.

The CDR3 region is CASRELAGGSLSTDTQYF. DNA of the CDR3: TGTGCCAGCAGGGAACTAGCGGGTGGATCCCTTAGCACAGATACGCAGTATTTT. The chain couples TRBV2 to TRBJ2-3; 9 bases align to TRBD2. The germline CDR1 and CDR2 sequences are SNHLY and FYNNEI. Germline trimming cut 6 bases from V and 0 bases from J; bases unmatched to any gene: 13. There are 18 residues in the CDR3.

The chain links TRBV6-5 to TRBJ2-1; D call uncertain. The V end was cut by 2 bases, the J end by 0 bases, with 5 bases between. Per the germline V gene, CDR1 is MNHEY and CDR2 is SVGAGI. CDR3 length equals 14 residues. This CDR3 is CASSYAGSYNEQFF. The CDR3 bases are TGTGCCAGCAGTTACGCCGGCTCCTACAATGAGCAGTTCTTC.

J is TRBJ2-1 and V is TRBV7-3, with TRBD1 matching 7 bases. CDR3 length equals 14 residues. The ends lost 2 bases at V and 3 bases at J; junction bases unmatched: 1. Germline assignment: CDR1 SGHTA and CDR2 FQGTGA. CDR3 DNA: TGTGCCAGCAGCTTACACAGGGGCTACAATGAGCAGTTCTTC. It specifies CASSLHRGYNEQFF. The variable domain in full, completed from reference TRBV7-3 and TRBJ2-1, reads GAGVSQTPSNKVTEKGKYVELRCDPISGHTALYWYRQSLGQGPEFLIYFQGTGAADDSGLPNDRFFAVRPEGSVSTLKIQRTERGDSAVYLCASSLHRGYNEQFFGPGTRLTVL.

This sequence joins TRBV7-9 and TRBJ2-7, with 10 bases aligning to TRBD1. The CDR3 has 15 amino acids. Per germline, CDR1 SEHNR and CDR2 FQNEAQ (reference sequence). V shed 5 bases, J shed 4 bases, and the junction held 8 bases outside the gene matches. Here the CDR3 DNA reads TGTGCCAGCAGCAGAATGACAGGGGGCGAGTACGAGCAGTACTTC. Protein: CASSRMTGGEYEQYF.

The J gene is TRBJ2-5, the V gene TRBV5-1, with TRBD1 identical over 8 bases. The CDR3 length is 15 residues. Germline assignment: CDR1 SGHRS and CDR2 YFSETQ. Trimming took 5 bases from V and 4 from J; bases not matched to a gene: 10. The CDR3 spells CASRHIQGDRETQYF. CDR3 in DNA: TGCGCCAGCAGACATATACAGGGGGATAGAGAGACCCAGTACTTC. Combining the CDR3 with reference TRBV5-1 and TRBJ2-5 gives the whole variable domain KAGVTQTPRYLIKTRGQQVTLSCSPISGHRSVSWYQQTPGQGLQFLFEYFSETQRNKGNFPGRFSGRQFSNSRSEMNVSTLELGDSALYLCASRHIQGDRETQYFGPGTRLLVL.

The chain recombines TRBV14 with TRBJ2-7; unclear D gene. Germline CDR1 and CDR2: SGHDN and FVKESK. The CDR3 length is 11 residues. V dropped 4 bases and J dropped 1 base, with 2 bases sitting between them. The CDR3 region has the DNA TGTGCCAGCAGCCTATCCTACGAGCAGTACTTC. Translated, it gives CASSLSYEQYF.

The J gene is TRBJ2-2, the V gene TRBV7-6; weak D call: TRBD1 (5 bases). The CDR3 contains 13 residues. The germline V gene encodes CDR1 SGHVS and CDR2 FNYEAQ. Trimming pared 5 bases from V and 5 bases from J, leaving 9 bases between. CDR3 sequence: CASSPRETGELFF. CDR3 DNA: TGTGCCAGCAGCCCCAGGGAAACCGGGGAGCTGTTTTTT. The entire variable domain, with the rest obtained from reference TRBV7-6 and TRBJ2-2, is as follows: GAGVSQSPRYKVTKRGQDVALRCDPISGHVSLYWYRQALGQGPEFLTYFNYEAQQDKSGLPNDRFSAERPEGSISTLTIQRTEQRDSAMYRCASSPRETGELFFGEGSRLTVL.

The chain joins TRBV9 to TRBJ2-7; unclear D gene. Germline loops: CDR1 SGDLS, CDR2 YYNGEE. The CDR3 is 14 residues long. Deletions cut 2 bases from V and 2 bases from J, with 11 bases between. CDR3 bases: TGTGCCAGCAGCGTCACGGAGCGTCCCTACGAGCAGTACTTC. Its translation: CASSVTERPYEQYF. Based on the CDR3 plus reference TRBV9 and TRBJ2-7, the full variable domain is DSGVTQTPKHLITATGQRVTLRCSPRSGDLSVYWYQQSLDQGLQFLIQYYNGEERAKGNILERFSAQQFPDLHSELNLSSLELGDSALYFCASSVTERPYEQYFGPGTRLTVT.

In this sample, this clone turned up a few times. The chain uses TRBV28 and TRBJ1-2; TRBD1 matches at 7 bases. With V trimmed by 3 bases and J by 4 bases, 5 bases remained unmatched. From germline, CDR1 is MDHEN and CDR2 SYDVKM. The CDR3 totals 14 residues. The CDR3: CASSLGRGLYGYTF. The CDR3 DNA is TGTGCCAGCAGTTTGGGAAGGGGGCTCTATGGCTACACCTTC.

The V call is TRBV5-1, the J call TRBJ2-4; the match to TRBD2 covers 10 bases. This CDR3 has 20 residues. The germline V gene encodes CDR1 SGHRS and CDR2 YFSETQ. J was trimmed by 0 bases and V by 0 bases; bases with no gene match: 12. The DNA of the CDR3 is TGCGCCAGCAGCTTGGCCGTGGGGCTAGCGGGAGAAGGAGCCAAAAACATTCAGTACTTC. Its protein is CASSLAVGLAGEGAKNIQYF.

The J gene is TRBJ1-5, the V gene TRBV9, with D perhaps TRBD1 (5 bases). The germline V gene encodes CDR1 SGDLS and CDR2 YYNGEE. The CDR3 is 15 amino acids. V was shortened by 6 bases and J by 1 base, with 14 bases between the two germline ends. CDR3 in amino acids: CASTKDDRSNQPQHF. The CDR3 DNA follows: TGTGCCAGCACCAAAGATGACAGAAGCAATCAGCCCCAGCATTTT.

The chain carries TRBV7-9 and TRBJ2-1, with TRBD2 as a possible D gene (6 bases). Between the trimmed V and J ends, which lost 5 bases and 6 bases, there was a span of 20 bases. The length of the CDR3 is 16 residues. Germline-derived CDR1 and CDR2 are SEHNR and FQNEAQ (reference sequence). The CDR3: CASSLLESGRFNEQFF. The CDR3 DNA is TGTGCCAGCAGCCTTCTGGAAAGCGGGCGGTTCAATGAGCAGTTCTTC.